This TCR beta chain originates from a study of cytomegalovirus exposure and HLA in healthy donors. Study-wide findings and caveats: The finding came from a later analysis; first-cohort TCR clusters tended to co-occur in the approximately 120 validation repertoires.

Germline V gene data show CDR1 as SGDLS and CDR2 as YYNGEE. This CDR3 region has 16 residues. After removal of 0 bases from V and 10 bases from J, the junction contained 10 bases not matched to a gene. Measured with immunoSEQ multiplex PCR; TCRdb has only the in-frame clones, and not every one. The sample yields some 140,000 clones, about four fifths seen once. Comments on this clone: Its antigen remains unknown.

This rearrangement joins TRBV9 to TRBJ2-1; 10 bases fit TRBD2. Sequenced: PBMCs. The receptor's source is a woman aged 25 to 45 in good health and CMV-seronegative. CDR3 sequence: CASSVAEAGGLGEQFF. CDR3 nucleotide sequence: TGTGCCAGCAGCGTAGCTGAAGCGGGGGGGCTAGGGGAGCAGTTCTTC.